The rows below give T cell receptor beta chains drawn from one sample of a study of blood T cell repertoires in COVID-19. Clones were sequenced by immunoSEQ multiplex PCR, and TCRdb holds only the in-frame ones, with some missing. The data contain 250,000 or so clones, approximately 83% of them singletons. Sequenced material: peripheral blood. The receptors here all came from a man older than 75 with acute or convalescent COVID-19. CDR3s include the opening cysteine and the closing phenylalanine or tryptophan. A D gene is named only where the DNA matches it firmly. Clone size is not always given. Where it is, it says once, few, many or a class for expanded clones.

size,V,J,D,CDR3,DNA
NA,TRBV10-2,TRBJ2-3,TRBD2,CASSEGTRNTDTQYF,TGCGCCAGCAGTGAGGGGACTAGAAACACAGATACGCAGTATTTT
many,TRBV2,TRBJ2-3,TRBD1,CASETGGSDTQYF,TGTGCCAGCGAGACAGGGGGCTCAGATACGCAGTATTTT
NA,TRBV11-3,TRBJ2-6,NA,CASSLGARANVLTF,TGTGCCAGCAGCTTAGGGGCAAGGGCCAACGTCCTGACTTTC
NA,TRBV28,TRBJ2-7,NA,CASSPPGVGLWFF,TGTGCCAGCAGTCCCCCGGGTGTGGGACTTTGGTTCTTC
NA,TRBV18,TRBJ1-1,NA,CASSERQFPLNTEAFF,TGTGCCAGCTCGGAGAGACAGTTCCCCTTGAACACTGAAGCTTTCTTT
few,TRBV19,TRBJ2-7,NA,CATSRGSVYEQYF,TGTGCCACGTCTCGGGGTTCGGTCTACGAGCAGTACTTC
NA,TRBV30,TRBJ2-5,NA,CAWRGAPETQYF,TGTGCCTGGAGAGGGGCCCCAGAGACCCAGTACTTC
NA,TRBV6-1,TRBJ1-5,NA,CASSELMGQGNQPQHF,TGTGCCAGCAGTGAACTCATGGGGCAGGGGAATCAGCCCCAGCATTTT
NA,TRBV7-9,TRBJ2-1,TRBD1,CASILQGADEQFF,TGTGCCAGCATCCTTCAGGGGGCCGATGAGCAGTTCTTC
NA,TRBV18,TRBJ2-1,TRBD2,CASSPRRSSGRADNEQFF,TGTGCCAGCTCACCACGAAGATCTAGCGGGAGGGCCGACAATGAGCAGTTCTTC
NA,TRBV18,TRBJ1-2,NA,CASSPRARGLSGYTF,TGTGCCAGCTCACCTCGTGCCAGGGGCCTGAGTGGCTACACCTTC
once,TRBV18,TRBJ1-3,TRBD1,CASSPDDRGHGNTIYF,TGTGCCAGCTCACCAGACGACAGGGGGCATGGAAACACCATATATTTT
once,TRBV7-9,TRBJ2-6,NA,CAGRGSGANVLTF,TGTGCCGGCCGGGGCTCTGGGGCCAACGTCCTGACTTTC
NA,TRBV3-1/TRBV3-2,TRBJ2-1,NA,CASSQTGPRFSYNEQFF,TGTGCCAGCAGCCAAACAGGGCCTCGCTTCTCCTACAATGAGCAGTTCTTC
NA,TRBV28,TRBJ1-1,TRBD1,CASSEGAKVNTEAFF,TGTGCCAGCAGTGAGGGGGCGAAGGTGAACACTGAAGCTTTCTTT
many,TRBV28,TRBJ1-5,TRBD1,CASSFSRTGGRGQPQHF,TGTGCCAGCAGTTTTTCCCGGACAGGGGGCAGGGGTCAGCCCCAGCATTTT
NA,TRBV27,TRBJ1-6,TRBD1,CASGLQGGGSPLHF,TGTGCCAGCGGGTTACAGGGGGGGGGTTCACCCCTCCACTTT
NA,TRBV5-1,TRBJ1-6,NA,CATEPGGVAGNSPLHF,TGCGCCACCGAACCGGGGGGGGTCGCGGGTAATTCACCCCTCCACTTT
few,TRBV7-9,TRBJ2-7,NA,CASSGRSGGRYEQYF,TGTGCCAGCAGCGGGCGGTCTGGGGGCAGGTACGAGCAGTACTTC
NA,TRBV29-1,TRBJ2-2,TRBD1,CSDPDRRNTGELFF,TGCAGCGACCCGGACAGGAGGAACACCGGGGAGCTGTTTTTT
NA,TRBV5-1,TRBJ2-5,NA,CASSQLTGGETQYF,TGCGCCAGCAGCCAGTTGACCGGCGGAGAGACCCAGTACTTC
NA,TRBV30,TRBJ2-4,TRBD2,CAWSGGGGLAKNIQYF,TGTGCCTGGTCCGGGGGCGGGGGGCTAGCCAAAAACATTCAGTACTTC
NA,TRBV5-1,TRBJ2-3,TRBD2,CASSLRMTGLAGFNTQYF,TGCGCCAGCAGCTTGAGAATGACGGGCCTAGCGGGATTCAATACGCAGTATTTT
few,TRBV6-1,TRBJ1-5,NA,CASSEAHSQPQHF,TGTGCCAGCAGTGAAGCGCACAGTCAGCCCCAGCATTTT
NA,TRBV7-2,TRBJ1-2,NA,CASSLEYRQVAAF,TGTGCCAGCAGCTTAGAGTATAGACAGGTCGCGGCCTTC
few,TRBV5-1,TRBJ1-1,NA,CASSFTGMNTEAFF,TGCGCCAGCAGCTTTACAGGGATGAACACTGAAGCTTTCTTT
NA,TRBV13,TRBJ2-7,TRBD1,CASSIRDRVRSEYF,TGTGCCAGCAGCATCCGGGACAGAGTACGGTCGGAGTACTTC
NA,TRBV9,TRBJ1-6,NA,CASSARRDSPLHF,TGTGCCAGCAGCGCTAGACGGGATTCACCCCTCCACTTT
NA,TRBV10-3,TRBJ1-5,NA,CAISEDGSNQPQHF,TGTGCCATCAGTGAGGACGGGAGCAATCAGCCCCAGCATTTT
NA,TRBV5-5,TRBJ1-2,TRBD1,CASSLGTGVKHYGYTF,TGTGCCAGCAGCTTAGGGACAGGGGTTAAACACTATGGCTACACCTTC
NA,TRBV25-1,TRBJ1-1,NA,CASTLMTEAFF,TGTGCCAGCACCCTAATGACTGAAGCTTTCTTT
NA,TRBV10-3,TRBJ2-2,NA,CAIKGGEELTGELFF,TGTGCCATCAAAGGTGGTGAGGAACTTACCGGGGAGCTGTTTTTT
NA,TRBV19,TRBJ2-1,TRBD1,CASSMAGTGQNEQFF,TGTGCCAGTAGTATGGCCGGGACAGGGCAAAATGAGCAGTTCTTC
NA,TRBV7-9,TRBJ2-1,TRBD2,CASSRSGGVSNEQFF,TGTGCCAGCAGCCGGAGCGGGGGTGTAAGCAATGAGCAGTTCTTC
few,TRBV5-1,TRBJ1-4,TRBD1,CASSLAEFGTVEKLFF,TGCGCCAGCAGCTTGGCCGAATTCGGGACAGTAGAAAAACTGTTTTTT
NA,TRBV7-9,TRBJ1-1,NA,CASSLARGVNTEAFF,TGTGCCAGCAGCTTAGCGCGGGGGGTGAACACTGAAGCTTTCTTT
NA,TRBV27,TRBJ1-1,TRBD1,CASSFWTGITEAFF,TGTGCCAGCAGTTTCTGGACAGGGATCACTGAAGCTTTCTTT
few,TRBV7-2,TRBJ2-7,TRBD2,CASSLGLAGRRRGEQYF,TGTGCCAGCAGCCTCGGACTAGCGGGTCGCCGCCGCGGAGAGCAGTACTTC
NA,TRBV11-3,TRBJ2-1,TRBD2,CASSFSGRSNNEQFF,TGTGCCAGCAGCTTTAGCGGGAGGTCCAACAATGAGCAGTTCTTC
NA,TRBV18,TRBJ1-2,TRBD1,CASSPPLSTGGGKGGYTF,TGTGCCAGCTCACCTCCGCTCTCGACAGGGGGCGGCAAGGGTGGCTACACCTTC
NA,TRBV7-2,TRBJ2-7,NA,CASSFPGYEQYF,TGTGCCAGCAGCTTCCCGGGCTACGAGCAGTACTTC
few,TRBV28,TRBJ1-5,TRBD1,CASSAPRQGRNQPQHF,TGTGCCAGCAGTGCCCCTCGACAGGGGAGGAATCAGCCCCAGCATTTT
once,TRBV20-1,TRBJ1-5,TRBD1,CSASRGRAQPQHF,TGCAGTGCTAGTAGGGGGCGCGCTCAGCCCCAGCATTTT
few,TRBV24-1,TRBJ2-3,TRBD2,CATGEISGGLDTQYF,TGTGCCACCGGGGAAATTAGCGGGGGGTTGGATACGCAGTATTTT
once,TRBV7-9,TRBJ2-7,NA,CASSRLGGESEQYF,TGTGCCAGCAGCCGCCTCGGAGGAGAAAGCGAGCAGTACTTC
once,TRBV7-8,TRBJ2-1,TRBD2,CASSLGVPILAGTYNEQFF,TGTGCCAGCAGCTTAGGCGTACCGATACTAGCGGGAACCTACAATGAGCAGTTCTTC
NA,TRBV7-2,TRBJ2-1,NA,CASSLNRDTNYNEQFF,TGTGCCAGCAGTTTGAACCGGGACACAAACTACAATGAGCAGTTCTTC
once,TRBV29-1,TRBJ1-5,NA,CSVARGSNQPQHF,TGCAGCGTTGCCCGGGGAAGCAATCAGCCCCAGCATTTT
NA,TRBV18,TRBJ2-7,TRBD1,CASSPPRDRPYEQYF,TGTGCCAGCTCACCCCCACGGGACAGGCCCTACGAGCAGTACTTC
once,TRBV6-6,TRBJ1-1,TRBD1,CASNRFRGNILNTEAFF,TGTGCCAGCAATCGGTTCAGGGGGAATATCCTAAACACTGAAGCTTTCTTT
NA,TRBV24-1,TRBJ2-3,NA,CATSEGGTDTQYF,TGTGCCACCAGTGAAGGAGGGACAGATACGCAGTATTTT
few,TRBV5-6,TRBJ1-2,TRBD1,CASSWDRGRYGYTF,TGTGCCAGCAGCTGGGACAGGGGAAGGTATGGCTACACCTTC
NA,TRBV5-1,TRBJ1-6,NA,CASSLGQDRSSYNSPLHF,TGCGCCAGCAGCTTGGGTCAAGACAGGAGCTCCTATAATTCACCCCTCCACTTT
NA,TRBV23-1,TRBJ1-5,NA,CASSQCGRADSNQPQHF,TGCGCCAGCAGTCAATGTGGCAGGGCTGATAGCAATCAGCCCCAGCATTTT
NA,TRBV28,TRBJ1-1,TRBD1,CASIQGAKAWDTEAFF,TGTGCCAGCATTCAGGGGGCAAAGGCCTGGGACACTGAAGCTTTCTTT